The clone carrying this TCR beta chain appeared a few times. This sample was taken from a study of Graves' ophthalmopathy and Graves' hyperthyroidism. RNA transcripts served as template for amplifying TCR beta CDR3 sequences. An opening RT-PCR round employed HTBI primers and preceded a second-round multiplex PCR. TCRdb analysed the multiplex PCR reads with MiXCR anew, one entry per CDR3 protein. The sample lists almost 750,000 distinct CDR3 sequences, around 40% occurring once. The source of this sequence is an adult man with Graves' ophthalmopathy. The source material was peripheral blood.

The CDR3 DNA follows: TGTGCCAGCAGAAAGACAGGTTATACCCCCACCGGGGAGCTGTTTTTT. Translating gives CASRKTGYTPTGELFF. The chain carries TRBV2 and TRBJ2-2, with D possibly TRBD1 on 6 matching bases. Trimming took 6 bases from V and 4 from J, leaving 18 bases between them. There are 16 residues in the CDR3. Germline CDR1 and CDR2: SNHLY and FYNNEI.